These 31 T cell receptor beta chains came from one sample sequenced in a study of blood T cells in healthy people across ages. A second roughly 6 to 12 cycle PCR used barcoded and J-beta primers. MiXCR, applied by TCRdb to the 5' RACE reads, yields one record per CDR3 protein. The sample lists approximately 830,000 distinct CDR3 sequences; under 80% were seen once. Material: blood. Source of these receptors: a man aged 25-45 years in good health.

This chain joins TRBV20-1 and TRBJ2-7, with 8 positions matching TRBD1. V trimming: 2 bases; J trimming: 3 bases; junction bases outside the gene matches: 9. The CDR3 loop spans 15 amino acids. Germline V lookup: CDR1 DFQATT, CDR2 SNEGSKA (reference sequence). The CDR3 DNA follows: TGCAGTGCTAGAACCGGGACAGGCGGAATCTACGAGCAGTACTTC. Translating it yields CSARTGTGGIYEQYF.

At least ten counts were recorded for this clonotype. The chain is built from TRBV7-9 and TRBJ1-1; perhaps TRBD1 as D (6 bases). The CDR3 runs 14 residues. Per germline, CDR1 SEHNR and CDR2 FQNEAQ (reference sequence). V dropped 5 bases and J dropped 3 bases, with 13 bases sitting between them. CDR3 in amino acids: CASSAGTSYTEAFF. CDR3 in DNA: TGTGCCAGCAGCGCCGGGACATCCTACACTGAAGCTTTCTTT.

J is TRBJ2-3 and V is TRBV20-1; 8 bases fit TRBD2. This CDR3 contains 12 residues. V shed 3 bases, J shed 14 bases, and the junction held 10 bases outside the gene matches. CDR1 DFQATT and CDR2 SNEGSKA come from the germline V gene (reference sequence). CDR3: CSASSGGSPSYF. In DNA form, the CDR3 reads TGCAGTGCTAGTTCGGGGGGGAGCCCATCGTATTTT.

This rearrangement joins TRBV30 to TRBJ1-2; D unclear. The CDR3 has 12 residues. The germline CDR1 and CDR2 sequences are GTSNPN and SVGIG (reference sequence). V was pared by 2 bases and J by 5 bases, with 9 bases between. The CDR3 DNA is TGTGCCTGGAGTTCTACATCGTATGGCTACACCTTC. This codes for CAWSSTSYGYTF. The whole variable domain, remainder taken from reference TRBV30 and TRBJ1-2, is SQTIHQWPATLVQPVGSPLSLECTVEGTSNPNLYWYRQAAGRGLQLLFYSVGIGQISSEVPQNLSASRPQDRQFILSSKKLLLSDSGFYLCAWSSTSYGYTFGSGTRLTVV.

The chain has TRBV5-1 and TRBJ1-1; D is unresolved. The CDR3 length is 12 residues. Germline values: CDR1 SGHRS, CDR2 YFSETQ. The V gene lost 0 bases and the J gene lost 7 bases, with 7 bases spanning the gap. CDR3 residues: CASSLGNGEAFF. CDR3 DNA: TGCGCCAGCAGCTTGGGAAACGGTGAAGCTTTCTTT.

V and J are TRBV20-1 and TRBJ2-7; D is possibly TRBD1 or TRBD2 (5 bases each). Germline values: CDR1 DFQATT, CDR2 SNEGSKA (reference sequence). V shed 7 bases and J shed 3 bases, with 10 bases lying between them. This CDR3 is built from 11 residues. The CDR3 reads CSGDDGYEQYF. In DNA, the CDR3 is TGCAGTGGGGACGACGGCTACGAGCAGTACTTC.

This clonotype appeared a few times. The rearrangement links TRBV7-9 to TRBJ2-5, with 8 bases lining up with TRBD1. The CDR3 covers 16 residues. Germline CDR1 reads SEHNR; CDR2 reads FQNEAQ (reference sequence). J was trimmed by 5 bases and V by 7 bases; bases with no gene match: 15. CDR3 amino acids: CASNRDPGQGQETQYF. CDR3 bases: TGTGCCAGCAATCGAGATCCTGGACAGGGACAGGAGACCCAGTACTTC.

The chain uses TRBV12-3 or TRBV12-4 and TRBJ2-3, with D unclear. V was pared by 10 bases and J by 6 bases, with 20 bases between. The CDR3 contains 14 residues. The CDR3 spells CAIKFQTTTDTQYF. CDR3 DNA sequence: TGTGCCATCAAGTTCCAGACAACCACGGATACGCAGTATTTT.

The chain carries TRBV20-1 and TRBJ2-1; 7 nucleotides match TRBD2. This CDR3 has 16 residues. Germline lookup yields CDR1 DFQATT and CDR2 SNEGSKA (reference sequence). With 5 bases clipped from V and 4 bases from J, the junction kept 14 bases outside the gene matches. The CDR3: CSAVPGGGEDYNEQFF. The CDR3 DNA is TGCAGTGCTGTCCCTGGCGGGGGAGAAGATTACAATGAGCAGTTCTTC.

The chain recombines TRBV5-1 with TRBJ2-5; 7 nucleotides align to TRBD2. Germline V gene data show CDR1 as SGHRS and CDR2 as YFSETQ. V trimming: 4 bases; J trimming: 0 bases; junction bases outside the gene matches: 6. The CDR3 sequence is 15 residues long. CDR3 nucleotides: TGCGCCAGCAGCCTCCAAGCGGGGTACCAAGAGACCCAGTACTTC. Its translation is CASSLQAGYQETQYF.

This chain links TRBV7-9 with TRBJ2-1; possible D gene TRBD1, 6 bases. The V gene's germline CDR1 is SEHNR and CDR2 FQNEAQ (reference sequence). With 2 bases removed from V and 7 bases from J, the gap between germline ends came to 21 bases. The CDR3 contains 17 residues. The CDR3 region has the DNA TGTGCCAGCAGCTTAACCCCGGTAGGACAGTCGGAGAATGAGCAGTTCTTC. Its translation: CASSLTPVGQSENEQFF.

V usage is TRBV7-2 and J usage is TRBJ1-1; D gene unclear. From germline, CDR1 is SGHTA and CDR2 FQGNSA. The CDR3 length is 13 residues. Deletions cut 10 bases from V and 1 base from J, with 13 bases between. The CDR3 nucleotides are TGTGCCACCGCGCCGGGCCCGAACACTGAAGCTTTCTTT. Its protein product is CATAPGPNTEAFF.

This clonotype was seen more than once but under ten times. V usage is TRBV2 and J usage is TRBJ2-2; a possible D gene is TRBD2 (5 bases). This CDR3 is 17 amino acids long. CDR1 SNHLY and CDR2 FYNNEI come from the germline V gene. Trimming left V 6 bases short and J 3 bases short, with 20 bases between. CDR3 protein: CASSPSRVTRDTGELFF. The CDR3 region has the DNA TGTGCCAGCAGCCCCAGCCGGGTAACGCGGGACACCGGGGAGCTGTTTTTT. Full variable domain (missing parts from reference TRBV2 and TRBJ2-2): EPEVTQTPSHQVTQMGQEVILRCVPISNHLYFYWYRQILGQKVEFLVSFYNNEISEKSEIFDDQFSVERPDGSNFTLKIRSTKLEDSAMYFCASSPSRVTRDTGELFFGEGSRLTVL.

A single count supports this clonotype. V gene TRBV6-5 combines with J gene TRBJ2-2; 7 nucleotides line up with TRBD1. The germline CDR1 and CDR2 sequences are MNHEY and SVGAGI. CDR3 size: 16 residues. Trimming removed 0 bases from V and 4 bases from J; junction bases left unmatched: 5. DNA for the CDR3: TGTGCCAGCAGTTACTCGACAGGGTCCGGCACCGGGGAGCTGTTTTTT. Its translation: CASSYSTGSGTGELFF.

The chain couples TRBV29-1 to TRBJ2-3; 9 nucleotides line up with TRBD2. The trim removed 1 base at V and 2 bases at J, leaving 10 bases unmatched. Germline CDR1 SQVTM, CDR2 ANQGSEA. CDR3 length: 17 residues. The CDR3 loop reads CSVEGLGASGTTDTQYF. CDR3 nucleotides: TGCAGCGTTGAAGGGCTTGGAGCTAGCGGGACCACAGATACGCAGTATTTT.

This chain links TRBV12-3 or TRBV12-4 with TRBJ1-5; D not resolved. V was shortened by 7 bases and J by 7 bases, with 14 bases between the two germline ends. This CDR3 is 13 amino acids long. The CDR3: CASTYGSLQPQHF. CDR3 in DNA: TGTGCCAGCACCTACGGGTCACTACAGCCCCAGCATTTT.

CDR3 nucleotides: TGTGCCAGCAGCCTAGGCGGGACAGGGGGCGATCAGCCCCAGCATTTT. Amino acids: CASSLGGTGGDQPQHF. The V call is TRBV4-2, the J call TRBJ1-5; TRBD1 matches 12 bases. Germline lookup yields CDR1 LGHNA and CDR2 YNFKEQ. J gave up 5 bases and V 4 bases, and 6 bases lay outside the gene matches. The CDR3 has 16 residues.

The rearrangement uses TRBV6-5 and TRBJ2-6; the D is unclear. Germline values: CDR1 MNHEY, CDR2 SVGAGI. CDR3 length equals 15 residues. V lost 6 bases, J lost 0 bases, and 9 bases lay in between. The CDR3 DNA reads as TGTGCCAGCAGCTTCATGAGCTCTGGGGCCAACGTCCTGACTTTC. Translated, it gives CASSFMSSGANVLTF.

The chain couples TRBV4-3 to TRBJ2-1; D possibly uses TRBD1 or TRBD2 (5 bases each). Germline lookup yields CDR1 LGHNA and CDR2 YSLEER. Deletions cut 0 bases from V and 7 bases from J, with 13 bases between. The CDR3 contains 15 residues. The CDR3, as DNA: TGCGCCAGCAGCCAAGATTCGAGGGGTCGGAATGAGCAGTTCTTC. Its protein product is CASSQDSRGRNEQFF.

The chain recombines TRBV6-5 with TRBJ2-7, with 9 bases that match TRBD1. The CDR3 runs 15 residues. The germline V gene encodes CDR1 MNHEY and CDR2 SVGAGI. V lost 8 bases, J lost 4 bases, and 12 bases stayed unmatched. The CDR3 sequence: CASGLGDRASYEQYF. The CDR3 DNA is TGTGCCAGCGGTTTGGGGGACAGGGCGTCTTACGAGCAGTACTTC.

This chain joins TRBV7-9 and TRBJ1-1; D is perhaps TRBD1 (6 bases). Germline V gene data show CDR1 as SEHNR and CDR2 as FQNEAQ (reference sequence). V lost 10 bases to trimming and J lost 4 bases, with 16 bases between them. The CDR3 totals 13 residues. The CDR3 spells CAIYNRVGTEAFF. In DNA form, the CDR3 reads TGTGCCATCTATAACAGGGTCGGCACTGAAGCTTTCTTT.

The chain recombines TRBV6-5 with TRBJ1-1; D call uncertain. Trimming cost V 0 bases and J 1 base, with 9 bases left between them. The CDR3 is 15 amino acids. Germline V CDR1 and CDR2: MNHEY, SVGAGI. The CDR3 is CASSYSRLGNTEAFF. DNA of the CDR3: TGTGCCAGCAGTTACTCGCGGTTGGGGAACACTGAAGCTTTCTTT.

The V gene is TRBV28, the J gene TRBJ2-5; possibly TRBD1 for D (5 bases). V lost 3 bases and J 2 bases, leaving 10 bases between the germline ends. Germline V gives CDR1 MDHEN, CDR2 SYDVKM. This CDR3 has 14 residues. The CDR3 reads CASSFSRAQETQYF. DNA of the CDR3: TGTGCCAGCAGTTTCTCCAGGGCGCAAGAGACCCAGTACTTC. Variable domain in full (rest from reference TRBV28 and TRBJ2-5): DVKVTQSSRYLVKRTGEKVFLECVQDMDHENMFWYRQDPGLGLRLIYFSYDVKMKEKGDIPEGYSVSREKKERFSLILESASTNQTSMYLCASSFSRAQETQYFGPGTRLLVL.

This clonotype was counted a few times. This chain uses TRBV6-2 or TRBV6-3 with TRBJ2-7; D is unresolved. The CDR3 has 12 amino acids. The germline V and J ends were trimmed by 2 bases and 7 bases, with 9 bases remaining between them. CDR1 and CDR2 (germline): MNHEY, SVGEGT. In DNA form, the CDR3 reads TGTGCCAGCAGTTACCGGCCTACGGAGCAGTACTTC. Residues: CASSYRPTEQYF.

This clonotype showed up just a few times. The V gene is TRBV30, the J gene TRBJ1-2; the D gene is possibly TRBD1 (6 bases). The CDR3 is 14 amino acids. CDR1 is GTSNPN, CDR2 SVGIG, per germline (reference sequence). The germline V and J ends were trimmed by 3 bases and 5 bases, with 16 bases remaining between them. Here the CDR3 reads CAWRIRGHLYGYTF. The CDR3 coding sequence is TGTGCCTGGAGAATAAGGGGACACCTTTATGGCTACACCTTC.

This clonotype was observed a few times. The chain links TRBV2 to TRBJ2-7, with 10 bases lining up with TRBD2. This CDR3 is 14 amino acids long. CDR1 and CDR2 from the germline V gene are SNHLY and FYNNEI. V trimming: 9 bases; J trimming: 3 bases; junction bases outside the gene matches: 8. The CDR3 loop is CASGPQRGGYEQYF. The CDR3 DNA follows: TGTGCCAGTGGCCCCCAGCGGGGGGGCTACGAGCAGTACTTC. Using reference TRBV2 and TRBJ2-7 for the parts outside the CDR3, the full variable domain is EPEVTQTPSHQVTQMGQEVILRCVPISNHLYFYWYRQILGQKVEFLVSFYNNEISEKSEIFDDQFSVERPDGSNFTLKIRSTKLEDSAMYFCASGPQRGGYEQYFGPGTRLTVT.

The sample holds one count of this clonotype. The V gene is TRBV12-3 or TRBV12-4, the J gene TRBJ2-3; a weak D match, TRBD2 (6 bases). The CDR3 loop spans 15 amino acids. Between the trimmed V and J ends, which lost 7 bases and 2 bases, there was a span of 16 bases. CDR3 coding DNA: TGTGCCAGCACCCCTGCGGGACGATACACAGATACGCAGTATTTT. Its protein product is CASTPAGRYTDTQYF.

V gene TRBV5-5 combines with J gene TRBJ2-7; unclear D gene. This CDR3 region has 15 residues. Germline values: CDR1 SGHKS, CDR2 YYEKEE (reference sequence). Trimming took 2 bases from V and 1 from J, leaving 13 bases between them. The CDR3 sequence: CASSFRSAPSYEQYF. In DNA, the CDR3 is TGTGCCAGCAGCTTTAGATCAGCCCCATCCTACGAGCAGTACTTC. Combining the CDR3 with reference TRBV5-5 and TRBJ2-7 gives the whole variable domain DAGVTQSPTHLIKTRGQQVTLRCSPISGHKSVSWYQQVLGQGPQFIFQYYEKEERGRGNFPDRFSARQFPNYSSELNVNALLLGDSALYLCASSFRSAPSYEQYFGPGTRLTVT.

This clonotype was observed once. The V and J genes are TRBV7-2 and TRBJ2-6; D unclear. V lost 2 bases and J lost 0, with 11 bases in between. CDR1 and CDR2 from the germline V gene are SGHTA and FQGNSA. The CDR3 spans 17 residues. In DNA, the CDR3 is TGTGCCAGCAGCTTACAAATCTCGAACTCTGGGGCCAACGTCCTGACTTTC. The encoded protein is CASSLQISNSGANVLTF.

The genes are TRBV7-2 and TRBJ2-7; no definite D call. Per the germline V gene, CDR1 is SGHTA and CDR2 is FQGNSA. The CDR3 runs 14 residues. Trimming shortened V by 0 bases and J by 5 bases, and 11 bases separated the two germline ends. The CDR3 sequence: CASSLASFDHEQYF. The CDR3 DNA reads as TGTGCCAGCAGCTTAGCTAGTTTTGATCACGAGCAGTACTTC.

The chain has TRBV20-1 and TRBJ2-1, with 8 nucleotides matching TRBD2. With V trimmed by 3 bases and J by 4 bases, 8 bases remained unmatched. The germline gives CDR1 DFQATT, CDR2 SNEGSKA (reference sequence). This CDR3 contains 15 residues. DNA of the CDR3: TGCAGTGCTAGTGACGGGCGGGGGGTTTACAATGAGCAGTTCTTC. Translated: CSASDGRGVYNEQFF.